These 22 T cell receptor beta chains were sequenced from one sample in a study of T cell repertoires in cytomegalovirus infection (dated by TCRdb to about 2019). The data were produced on an Illumina HiSeq 1500. The raw public reads went through TCRdb reprocessing: fastp at Q25, MiXCR clone calling, in-frame beta chains kept. Every CDR3 protein is listed once, alongside the most common genes and DNA of its rows. The sample table lists fewer than 80,000 distinct CDR3 sequences, 3.7% of them with a count of one. The top ten constitute 3.5% to 6% of the sample. Material: PBMCs. These receptors were taken from a human donor in good health (CMV status not recorded). Some clones in this sample may be carry-over from other donors' samples.

This clonotype has ten or more counts. V usage is TRBV7-2 and J usage is TRBJ2-7; D perhaps matches TRBD2 (6 bases). In germline, CDR1 is SGHTA, CDR2 FQGNSA. This CDR3 has 16 residues. V lost 1 base to trimming and J lost 5 bases, with 18 bases between them. CDR3 sequence (DNA): TGTGCCAGCAGCTTAGGAGACCTGGGGAGGAGTGACGAGCAGTACTTC. Amino acid sequence: CASSLGDLGRSDEQYF. The complete variable domain, with remaining parts taken from reference TRBV7-2 and TRBJ2-7, reads GAGVSQSPSNKVTEKGKDVELRCDPISGHTALYWYRQSLGQGLEFLIYFQGNSAPDKSGLPSDRFSAERTGGSVSTLTIQRTQQEDSAVYLCASSLGDLGRSDEQYFGPGTRLTVT.

This clonotype was seen repeatedly, ten times or more. The chain is built from TRBV20-1 and TRBJ1-3; 7 bases line up with TRBD1. Looked up from germline, CDR1 is DFQATT and CDR2 is SNEGSKA (reference sequence). The CDR3 is 13 residues long. V lost 4 bases, J lost 3 bases, and 3 bases stayed unmatched. The chain's CDR3 is CSATRGIGNTIYF. CDR3 DNA: TGCAGTGCTACCAGGGGGATTGGAAACACCATATATTTT.

The sample holds many counts of this clonotype. The CDR3 nucleotides read TGTGCCAGCTCACCGCCCGGACAGGGGACGACGCAGTATTTT. It encodes CASSPPGQGTTQYF. The rearrangement links TRBV18 to TRBJ2-3; 9 positions agree with TRBD1. The CDR3 runs 14 residues. V lost 3 bases, J lost 9 bases, and 7 bases stayed unmatched. The germline V gene has CDR1 KGHSH and CDR2 LQKENI.

This clonotype was detected many times. The J gene is TRBJ2-1, the V gene TRBV7-6; D remains ambiguous. V was cut by 3 bases and J by 7 bases, with 10 bases left in between. The CDR3 consists of 13 residues. Per the germline V gene, CDR1 is SGHVS and CDR2 is FNYEAQ. The CDR3 protein is CASSFRGGNEQFF. The CDR3 bases are TGTGCCAGCAGCTTCCGAGGTGGGAATGAGCAGTTCTTC.

With regard to this clonotype: A much more abundant neighbour one base away suggests this may be a read error. This chain connects TRBV29-1 to TRBJ1-2; a weak D match, TRBD1 (6 bases). Looked up from germline, CDR1 is SQVTM and CDR2 is ANQGSEA. This CDR3 is 14 amino acids long. The CDR3 sequence: CSVETGTQGYGYIF. The CDR3 DNA sequence: TGCAGCGTTGAAACCGGGACACAAGGCTATGGCTACATCTTC.

This clonotype was seen at least ten times. The chain carries TRBV19 and TRBJ2-3; 9 bases are a match to TRBD2. From germline, CDR1 is LNHDA and CDR2 SQIVND (reference sequence). The length of the CDR3 is 14 residues. Trimming at V came to 3 bases and at J to 4 bases, leaving 2 bases not matched to a gene. The CDR3 DNA sequence: TGTGCCAGTAGTATGCGGACTAGCGCAGATACGCAGTATTTT. Translation gives CASSMRTSADTQYF.

This clonotype was seen repeatedly, ten times or more. This sequence joins TRBV7-2 and TRBJ1-1, with 10 bases matching TRBD1. Germline V gene data show CDR1 as SGHTA and CDR2 as FQGNSA. The CDR3 runs to 14 residues. V lost 4 bases, J lost 3 bases, and 2 bases stayed unmatched. The CDR3 DNA is TGTGCCAGCAGCTCTGGACAGGGGGACACTGAAGCTTTCTTT. It encodes CASSSGQGDTEAFF.

This clonotype was observed at least ten times. This rearrangement joins TRBV7-2 to TRBJ1-2; TRBD1 aligns across 8 bases. The CDR3 covers 14 residues. The germline gives CDR1 SGHTA, CDR2 FQGNSA. The J segment lost 4 bases and the V segment lost 2 bases, leaving 3 bases of the junction unmatched. The CDR3 DNA reads TGTGCCAGCAGCTTATCTACAGGGGGCTATGGCTACACCTTC. This gives the protein CASSLSTGGYGYTF.

In this sample, this clonotype turned up many times. V and J are TRBV20-1 and TRBJ1-5; the D is unclear. Trimming shortened V by 6 bases and J by 1 base, and 19 bases separated the two germline ends. This CDR3 contains 16 residues. CDR1 and CDR2 from the germline V gene are DFQATT and SNEGSKA (reference sequence). DNA for the CDR3: TGCAGTGCCCCACGACCGGAGGGATTGAGCAATCAGCCCCAGCATTTT. It is translated as CSAPRPEGLSNQPQHF.

This clonotype showed up many times. CDR3 residues: CAISEGLTGTGELFF. The CDR3 nucleotides read TGTGCCATCAGTGAAGGTTTAACGGGCACCGGGGAGCTGTTTTTT. The chain has TRBV10-3 and TRBJ2-2; D gene uncertain. Germline CDR1 is ENHRY and CDR2 is SYGVKD. V dropped 3 bases and J dropped 4 bases, with 12 bases sitting between them. CDR3 length: 15 residues.

This clonotype was found once. This may stem from a read error, because a much larger clone lies one nucleotide away. The V and J genes are TRBV12-3 or TRBV12-4 and TRBJ1-3; 7 bases are shared with TRBD1. The CDR3 runs 15 residues. CDR3 sequence (DNA): TGTGCCAGCGGTTTAGCGCCGACAGGGGGAAACACCATATATTTT. Protein sequence: CASGLAPTGGNTIYF.

This clonotype was picked up many times. V gene TRBV12-3 or TRBV12-4 combines with J gene TRBJ2-7; TRBD1 matches 8 bases. After removal of 5 bases from V and 1 base from J, the junction contained 10 bases not matched to a gene. The CDR3 has 16 residues. DNA of the CDR3: TGTGCCAGCAGTGACGCCGGACAGGGCCAATCCTACGAGCAGTACTTC. This translates into CASSDAGQGQSYEQYF.

This clonotype was detected ten times or more. The chain employs TRBV19 and TRBJ2-1; D tentatively reads TRBD1 or TRBD2 (5 bases each). The CDR3 extends over 11 amino acids. From germline, CDR1 is LNHDA and CDR2 SQIVND (reference sequence). Trimming shortened V by 6 bases and J by 14 bases, and 14 bases separated the two germline ends. CDR3 coding DNA: TGTGCCAGTAGGAGAGGGGAAGCTAAGTTCTTC. Translation gives CASRRGEAKFF.

This clonotype was seen ten or more times. The rearrangement links TRBV6-2 or TRBV6-3 to TRBJ1-1; D not resolved. The V gene's germline CDR1 is MNHEY and CDR2 SVGEGT. V dropped 0 bases and J dropped 1 base, with 3 bases sitting between them. The CDR3 totals 13 residues. This CDR3 reads CASSYSRNTEAFF. CDR3 coding DNA: TGTGCCAGCAGTTACTCACGGAACACTGAAGCTTTCTTT.

This clonotype showed up just a few times. The V call is TRBV3-1, the J call TRBJ2-7; 11 nucleotides match TRBD1. The V gene end was trimmed by 1 base and the J gene end by 3 bases; junction bases not matched to a gene: 5. Germline V gene sequence: CDR1 LGHDT, CDR2 YNNKEL (reference sequence). The CDR3 has 16 residues. Here the CDR3 reads CASSQGGTGGRYEQYF. CDR3 coding DNA: TGTGCCAGCAGCCAAGGAGGGACAGGGGGTCGCTACGAGCAGTACTTC.

This clonotype was seen at least ten times. The chain is built from TRBV7-2 and TRBJ2-3, with 12 bases fitting TRBD2. Per germline, CDR1 SGHTA and CDR2 FQGNSA. J gave up 7 bases and V 3 bases, and 5 bases lay outside the gene matches. This CDR3 is 15 amino acids long. The CDR3 sequence: CASSFLTSGGYTQYF. The CDR3, as DNA: TGTGCCAGCAGCTTTCTTACTAGCGGGGGGTATACGCAGTATTTT.

The genes are TRBV7-2 and TRBJ2-2; the D gene is possibly TRBD1 (6 bases). CDR3 size: 13 residues. Germline CDR1 SGHTA, CDR2 FQGNSA. V was trimmed by 10 bases and J by 5 bases, leaving 14 bases between them. CDR3 in amino acids: CATGQSVTGELFF. DNA for the CDR3: TGTGCCACAGGACAGAGCGTTACCGGGGAGCTGTTTTTT.

This clonotype was recorded many times. This chain connects TRBV29-1 to TRBJ2-1; weak D call: TRBD2 (6 bases). This CDR3 is built from 14 residues. Germline V lookup: CDR1 SQVTM, CDR2 ANQGSEA. Trimming took 3 bases from V and 4 from J, leaving 13 bases between them. The CDR3 DNA reads TGCAGCGTTGAGACCGGGACTCCGTACAATGAGCAGTTCTTC. Protein: CSVETGTPYNEQFF.

This clonotype was recorded many times. In DNA form, the CDR3 reads TGTGCCAGCAGCCCAGACTGGACTCAGGGCTCCTACAATGAGCAGTTCTTC. Translation: CASSPDWTQGSYNEQFF. The J gene is TRBJ2-1, the V gene TRBV6-2 or TRBV6-3; D may correspond to TRBD1 or TRBD2 (5 bases each). Trimming removed 6 bases from V and 0 bases from J, with 18 bases in between. Germline V gives CDR1 MNHEY, CDR2 SVGEGT. This CDR3 spans 17 amino acids.

The sample holds many counts of this clonotype. The chain joins TRBV7-2 to TRBJ2-5, with D unclear. Trimming took 5 bases from V and 3 from J, leaving 16 bases between them. There are 15 residues in the CDR3. The germline V gene encodes CDR1 SGHTA and CDR2 FQGNSA. CDR3 nucleotide sequence: TGTGCCAGCAGCCCTACCCCCCCGGCTAAAGAGACCCAGTACTTC. It specifies CASSPTPPAKETQYF. The full variable domain, with the rest looked up from reference TRBV7-2 and TRBJ2-5, is GAGVSQSPSNKVTEKGKDVELRCDPISGHTALYWYRQSLGQGLEFLIYFQGNSAPDKSGLPSDRFSAERTGGSVSTLTIQRTQQEDSAVYLCASSPTPPAKETQYFGPGTRLLVL.

This clonotype has at least ten counts. This sequence joins TRBV2 and TRBJ2-3, with D perhaps TRBD1 (5 bases). CDR3 length equals 13 residues. Germline V CDR1 and CDR2: SNHLY, FYNNEI. Deletions cut 11 bases from V and 1 base from J, with 13 bases between. The chain's CDR3 is CAGAQSGTDTQYF. The DNA of the CDR3 is TGTGCCGGGGCGCAATCTGGCACAGATACGCAGTATTTT. Variable domain in full (rest from reference TRBV2 and TRBJ2-3): EPEVTQTPSHQVTQMGQEVILRCVPISNHLYFYWYRQILGQKVEFLVSFYNNEISEKSEIFDDQFSVERPDGSNFTLKIRSTKLEDSAMYFCAGAQSGTDTQYFGPGTRLTVL.

This clonotype was counted many times. The rearrangement links TRBV25-1 to TRBJ2-1; the D is unclear. V dropped 3 bases and J dropped 7 bases, with 25 bases sitting between them. CDR3 length: 18 amino acids. CDR1 is MGHDK, CDR2 SYGVNS, per germline. In nucleotides, the CDR3 is TGTGCCAGCAGTGATAACGTCGGACGAACCCCCAACCGAAATGAGCAGTTCTTC. Translation: CASSDNVGRTPNRNEQFF.